The clone carrying this T cell receptor (beta chain) came up many times. The sample comes from a study of CD8 T cells in ankylosing spondylitis. The CDR3 has 15 amino acids. Germline CDR1 reads MNHEY; CDR2 reads SVGEGT. V was shortened by 6 bases and J by 2 bases, with 14 bases between the two germline ends. TCRdb re-called the 5' RACE reads through MiXCR, storing one row per CDR3 protein. The sample holds 80,000 to 100,000 distinct CDR3 sequences, roughly 8.3% seen once. The receptor comes from a male donor with ankylosing spondylitis or in good health (not recorded which). V gene TRBV6-2 or TRBV6-3 combines with J gene TRBJ2-1, with D possibly matching TRBD1 (5 bases). The sequencing sample was made of blood, either unsorted or a sorted T cell fraction (not recorded which). The CDR3: CASRPGWGAYNEQFF. The CDR3 DNA follows: TGTGCCAGCAGGCCCGGGTGGGGCGCCTACAATGAGCAGTTCTTC.